These T cell receptor beta chains were read from a single sample in a study of blood T cell repertoires in COVID-19. Using immunoSEQ multiplex PCR, the repertoire was profiled, and TCRdb retains in-frame clones only, with some absent. The sample carries 75,000 to 95,000 clones, over 75% recorded once. Sample: peripheral blood. All receptors come from a man aged 50-59 years with active COVID-19. Each CDR3 is given with its conserved first and last residue. The D gene is left open where the match is weak. Not all rows give a size; the values are once, few, many and, for expanded clones, a class.

size: .; J: TRBJ2-2; V: TRBV5-3; D: .; CDR3: CARSLAWGSGEVSGELFF; DNA: TGTGCCAGAAGCTTGGCTTGGGGTAGCGGAGAGGTCTCCGGGGAGCTGTTTTTT
size: .; J: TRBJ2-2; V: TRBV21-1; D: .; CDR3: CASSKYTGARTGELFF; DNA: TGTGCCAGCAGCAAATATACAGGGGCGAGGACCGGGGAGCTGTTTTTT
size: .; J: TRBJ2-1; V: TRBV5-1; D: TRBD1; CDR3: CASSLEGATEQFF; DNA: TGCGCCAGCAGCTTGGAGGGGGCCACTGAGCAGTTCTTC
size: .; J: TRBJ2-7; V: TRBV27; D: TRBD1; CDR3: CASSLSGTGGTYEQYF; DNA: TGTGCCAGCAGTTTATCTGGGACAGGGGGCACCTACGAGCAGTACTTC
size: .; J: TRBJ1-2; V: TRBV24-1; D: .; CDR3: CATRGSSPADYGYTF; DNA: TGTGCCACCAGGGGGTCTAGCCCCGCGGACTATGGCTACACCTTC
size: .; J: TRBJ2-7; V: TRBV28; D: TRBD1; CDR3: CASSQRQGTYEQYF; DNA: TGTGCCAGCAGTCAGCGACAGGGCACCTACGAGCAGTACTTC
size: .; J: TRBJ2-7; V: TRBV2; D: .; CDR3: CASSGTPNPYEQYF; DNA: TGTGCCAGCAGTGGGACACCTAATCCCTACGAGCAGTACTTC
size: .; J: TRBJ2-5; V: TRBV10-3; D: TRBD2; CDR3: CAISERPGGETQYF; DNA: TGTGCCATCAGTGAGAGACCGGGAGGCGAGACCCAGTACTTC
size: .; J: TRBJ2-7; V: TRBV12-3/TRBV12-4; D: .; CDR3: CASSFGLHYEQYF; DNA: TGTGCCAGCAGTTTTGGACTACACTACGAGCAGTACTTC
size: .; J: TRBJ1-1; V: TRBV20-1; D: TRBD1; CDR3: CSASPPGQGMNTEAFF; DNA: TGCAGTGCTAGTCCCCCGGGACAGGGGATGAACACTGAAGCTTTCTTT
size: .; J: TRBJ1-2; V: TRBV6-5; D: .; CDR3: CASIQDYGYTF; DNA: TGTGCCAGCATACAGGATTATGGCTACACCTTC
size: .; J: TRBJ2-1; V: TRBV7-9; D: .; CDR3: CASSSTGQSEQFF; DNA: TGTGCCAGCAGCTCCACTGGGCAGTCTGAGCAGTTCTTC
size: .; J: TRBJ2-7; V: TRBV18; D: TRBD2; CDR3: CASSGQTSGNDEQYF; DNA: TGTGCCAGCTCAGGCCAGACTAGCGGGAACGACGAGCAGTACTTC
size: .; J: TRBJ2-7; V: TRBV5-6; D: .; CDR3: CASSFNYEQYF; DNA: TGTGCCAGCAGCTTTAACTACGAGCAGTACTTC
size: few; J: TRBJ1-6; V: TRBV5-1; D: TRBD1; CDR3: CASRVESGGSSPLHF; DNA: TGCGCCAGCAGAGTCGAATCAGGGGGGAGTTCACCCCTCCACTTT
size: .; J: TRBJ1-4; V: TRBV4-3; D: TRBD1; CDR3: CASSQGGTVNEKLFF; DNA: TGCGCCAGCAGCCAAGGGGGGACAGTTAATGAAAAACTGTTTTTT
size: .; J: TRBJ2-3; V: TRBV3-1/TRBV3-2; D: TRBD1; CDR3: CASSQGPGGATDTQYF; DNA: TGTGCCAGCAGCCAAGGTCCAGGGGGCGCGACAGATACGCAGTATTTT
size: few; J: TRBJ2-7; V: TRBV12-3/TRBV12-4; D: .; CDR3: CASRLSRDYEQYF; DNA: TGTGCCAGCAGACTCTCCCGGGACTACGAGCAGTACTTC
size: .; J: TRBJ1-4; V: TRBV7-9; D: .; CDR3: CASSSGPINEKLFF; DNA: TGTGCCAGCAGTTCAGGGCCGATTAATGAAAAACTGTTTTTT
size: .; J: TRBJ2-5; V: TRBV24-1; D: TRBD2; CDR3: CATSDPRTSGETQYF; DNA: TGTGCCACCAGTGATCCCCGGACTAGCGGCGAGACCCAGTACTTC
size: .; J: TRBJ1-1; V: TRBV5-1; D: .; CDR3: CASSRDSQNTEAFF; DNA: TGCGCCAGCAGCCGAGACAGCCAGAACACTGAAGCTTTCTTT
size: .; J: TRBJ2-2; V: TRBV9; D: TRBD2; CDR3: CASSVAGGRVNTGELFF; DNA: TGTGCCAGCAGCGTAGCGGGCGGGAGGGTGAACACCGGGGAGCTGTTTTTT
size: .; J: TRBJ2-7; V: TRBV5-1; D: .; CDR3: CASSLDGLSYEQYF; DNA: TGCGCCAGCAGCTTGGACGGACTCTCCTACGAGCAGTACTTC
size: .; J: TRBJ2-7; V: TRBV5-1; D: TRBD2; CDR3: CASSLTSGSHEQYF; DNA: TGCGCCAGCAGCTTGACTAGCGGGAGCCACGAGCAGTACTTC
size: .; J: TRBJ1-1; V: TRBV4-3; D: .; CDR3: CASSQVTGRGVNTEAFF; DNA: TGCGCCAGCAGCCAAGTGACAGGCCGCGGCGTTAACACTGAAGCTTTCTTT